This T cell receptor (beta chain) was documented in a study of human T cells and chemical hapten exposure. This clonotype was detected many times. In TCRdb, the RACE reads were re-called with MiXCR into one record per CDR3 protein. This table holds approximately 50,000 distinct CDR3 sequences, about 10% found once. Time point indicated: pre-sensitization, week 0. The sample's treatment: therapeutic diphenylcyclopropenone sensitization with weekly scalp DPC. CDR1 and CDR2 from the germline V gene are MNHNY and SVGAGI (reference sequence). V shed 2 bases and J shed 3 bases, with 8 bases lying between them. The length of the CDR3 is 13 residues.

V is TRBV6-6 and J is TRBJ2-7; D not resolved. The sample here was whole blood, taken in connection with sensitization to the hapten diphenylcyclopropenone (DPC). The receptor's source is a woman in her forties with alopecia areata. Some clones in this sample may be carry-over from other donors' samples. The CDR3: CASSYHQNYEQYF. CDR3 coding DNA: TGTGCCAGCAGTTACCACCAGAACTACGAGCAGTACTTC.